This T cell receptor beta chain derives from a study of T cell changes during pregnancy in multiple sclerosis. Clones were read by immunoSEQ multiplex PCR, and TCRdb kept only the in-frame ones, dropping some. In the table there are 65,000 to 85,000 clones, roughly 90% of which are singletons. This clone was recorded only once. The receptor's source is a female donor in good health, enrolled as a control in a pregnancy study. Sequencing was performed on peripheral blood, taken in the first trimester of pregnancy.

The chain's CDR3 is CASSPAGAGELFF. The CDR3 region has the DNA TGTGCCAGCAGCCCCGCGGGGGCCGGGGAGCTGTTTTTT. The V and J genes are TRBV11-2 and TRBJ2-2; 7 bases line up with TRBD2. V trimming: 5 bases; J trimming: 6 bases; junction bases outside the gene matches: 3. CDR3 length equals 13 residues. Germline V gene sequence: CDR1 SGHAT, CDR2 FQNNGV.